Below, 21 T cell receptor beta chains from the same sample are listed, as sequenced in a study of radiotherapy plus CTLA-4 blockade in lung cancer. Some clones are missing from TCRdb's copy, which holds only in-frame ones; the method was immunoSEQ multiplex PCR. This repertoire shows roughly 14,000 clones, about 87% found once; its top ten account for around an eighth. The sequencing here drew on peripheral blood, taken from a patient treated with radiotherapy plus ipilimumab. The receptors stem from a human donor with non-small cell lung cancer that progressed on radiotherapy plus ipilimumab. Some clones in this sample may be carry-over from other donors' samples.

The chain employs TRBV2 and TRBJ2-3; 12 bases map to TRBD2. The V and J ends lost 0 bases and 5 bases, in that order; junction bases with no gene match: 9. This CDR3 comprises 18 residues. Germline CDR1 is SNHLY and CDR2 is FYNNEI. The CDR3: CASSEAPILAGGLDTQYF. CDR3 in DNA: TGTGCCAGCAGTGAAGCGCCAATACTAGCGGGGGGCCTAGATACGCAGTATTTT.

The rearrangement joins TRBV5-1 to TRBJ2-7; 14 nucleotides match TRBD2. Germline CDR1 and CDR2: SGHRS and YFSETQ. The CDR3 loop spans 14 amino acids. The ends lost 4 bases at V and 5 bases at J; junction bases unmatched: 2. The DNA for the CDR3 is TGCGCCAGCAGCGGGACTAGCGGGAGTCACGAGCAGTACTTC. Translated: CASSGTSGSHEQYF.

The chain combines TRBV5-1 with TRBJ2-7, with 10 bases that match TRBD1. The germline V gene has CDR1 SGHRS and CDR2 YFSETQ. CDR3 size: 15 residues. With 0 bases clipped from V and 5 bases from J, the junction kept 5 bases outside the gene matches. CDR3 amino acids: CASSLGGQGFDEQYF. The CDR3 DNA reads as TGCGCCAGCAGCTTGGGGGGACAGGGGTTTGACGAGCAGTACTTC.

The chain has TRBV28 and TRBJ2-1; 7 nucleotides align to TRBD2. V trimming: 7 bases; J trimming: 1 base; junction bases outside the gene matches: 10. Per the germline V gene, CDR1 is MDHEN and CDR2 is SYDVKM. The CDR3 is 16 amino acids. The CDR3 DNA reads as TGTGCCAGCAACCCCGAGCGGGGAGGGTCCTACAATGAGCAGTTCTTC. Protein sequence: CASNPERGGSYNEQFF.

This clone was detected only once. The rearrangement links TRBV5-4 to TRBJ2-5, with a tentative D call TRBD2 (6 bases). The CDR3 consists of 14 residues. V lost 4 bases and J lost 2, with 12 bases in between. Per germline, CDR1 SGHNT and CDR2 YYREEE (reference sequence). For the CDR3, the DNA is TGTGCCAGCAGCACCGGGACTGTACAAGAGACCCAGTACTTC. This gives the protein CASSTGTVQETQYF.

Note on this clone: Mismatch with germline at one junction end may stem from a read error. The chain links TRBV15 to TRBJ1-1; D not resolved. Germline assignment: CDR1 LNHNV and CDR2 YYDKDF (reference sequence). There are 12 residues in the CDR3. CDR3 sequence reads: CATKGQRGNPAF. CDR3 in DNA: TGTGCCACCAAGGGTCAACGCGGGAACCCAGCCTTT.

The V and J genes are TRBV5-1 and TRBJ1-1, with D perhaps matching TRBD1 (6 bases). The CDR3 has 14 amino acids. The V gene's germline CDR1 is SGHRS and CDR2 YFSETQ. Trimming shortened V by 0 bases and J by 1 base, and 7 bases separated the two germline ends. DNA of the CDR3: TGCGCCAGCAGCTTGGTACAGGGGAACACTGAAGCTTTCTTT. Protein sequence: CASSLVQGNTEAFF.

The chain has TRBV6-4 and TRBJ2-2, with 10 bases that match TRBD2. The CDR3 is made up of 15 amino acids. Germline V gene lookup returns CDR1 MRHNA and CDR2 SNTAGT. Trimming cost V 2 bases and J 3 bases; bases outside gene matches: 0. The CDR3 region has the DNA TGTGCCAGCAGTGACGGACTAGCGGACACCGGGGAGCTGTTTTTT. Translation gives CASSDGLADTGELFF.

With respect to this clone: Mismatch with germline at one junction end may stem from a read error. The chain employs TRBV5-1 and TRBJ2-7; TRBD1 aligns across 8 bases. The CDR3 totals 11 residues. CDR1 and CDR2 (germline): SGHRS, YFSETQ. CDR3: CASSFTGQADF. The CDR3 nucleotides read TGCGCCAGCAGCTTTACGGGACAGGCGGACTTC.

J is TRBJ1-2 and V is TRBV28; TRBD1 matches 11 bases. Germline lookup yields CDR1 MDHEN and CDR2 SYDVKM. This CDR3 spans 14 amino acids. The trim removed 6 bases at V and 7 bases at J, leaving 7 bases unmatched. In nucleotides, the CDR3 is TGTGCCAGCAGCCGGGACAGGGGGATAGCTGGCTACACCTTC. Protein: CASSRDRGIAGYTF.

The V call is TRBV20-1, the J call TRBJ1-2; no definite D call. In germline, CDR1 is DFQATT, CDR2 SNEGSKA (reference sequence). CDR3 size: 9 residues. Between the trimmed V and J ends, which lost 8 bases and 8 bases, there was a span of 9 bases. The CDR3 is CSPGGGYTF. The CDR3 DNA is TGCAGTCCCGGAGGGGGCTACACCTTC.

This clone was counted a few times. This chain links TRBV10-3 with TRBJ1-5; 9 bases line up with TRBD1. CDR1 is ENHRY and CDR2 is SYGVKD in the germline V gene. V shed 10 bases, J shed 5 bases, and the junction held 6 bases outside the gene matches. The CDR3 runs to 13 residues. CDR3 DNA: TGTGCCACCCGGACAGGGGACGATCAGCCCCAGCATTTT. This codes for CATRTGDDQPQHF.

The chain is built from TRBV27 and TRBJ2-3; tentative D call: TRBD2 (5 bases). The CDR3 spans 14 residues. Trimming took off 5 bases at V and 0 bases at J, with 9 bases between the two ends. In germline, CDR1 is MNHEY, CDR2 SMNVEV (reference sequence). The CDR3 loop reads CASSTSGSTDTQYF. The CDR3 bases are TGTGCCAGCAGTACCTCGGGAAGCACAGATACGCAGTATTTT.

The chain uses TRBV5-5 and TRBJ2-6, with unresolved D. From germline, CDR1 is SGHKS and CDR2 YYEKEE (reference sequence). Trimming cost V 7 bases and J 5 bases, with 22 bases left between them. The CDR3 is made up of 17 amino acids. CDR3 loop: CASEEHLAQSRANVLTF. The CDR3, as DNA: TGTGCCAGCGAGGAGCATCTCGCACAAAGTCGGGCCAACGTCCTGACTTTC.

V is TRBV5-1 and J is TRBJ2-1; TRBD2 matches 10 bases. J was trimmed by 7 bases and V by 0 bases; bases with no gene match: 19. Germline loops: CDR1 SGHRS, CDR2 YFSETQ. This CDR3 region has 20 residues. Here the CDR3 reads CASSLVSSWASGSLGNEQFF. For the CDR3, the DNA is TGCGCCAGCAGCTTGGTCTCATCCTGGGCTAGCGGGAGTTTAGGTAATGAGCAGTTCTTC. Filled out from reference TRBV5-1 and TRBJ2-1, the complete variable domain reads KAGVTQTPRYLIKTRGQQVTLSCSPISGHRSVSWYQQTPGQGLQFLFEYFSETQRNKGNFPGRFSGRQFSNSRSEMNVSTLELGDSALYLCASSLVSSWASGSLGNEQFFGPGTRLTVL.

The genes are TRBV7-8 and TRBJ2-2; D is unclear. The CDR3 is 13 residues long. Trimming cost V 5 bases and J 4 bases, with 8 bases left between them. In germline, CDR1 is SGHVS, CDR2 FQNEAQ. The CDR3 nucleotides are TGTGCCAGCAGCCTGTCGAGCACCGGGGAGCTGTTTTTT. Its translation is CASSLSSTGELFF. Full variable domain (remainder filled in from reference TRBV7-8 and TRBJ2-2): GAGVSQSPRYKVAKRGQDVALRCDPISGHVSLFWYQQALGQGPEFLTYFQNEAQLDKSGLPSDRFFAERPEGSVSTLKIQRTQQEDSAVYLCASSLSSTGELFFGEGSRLTVL.

V and J are TRBV4-3 and TRBJ1-4; D might be TRBD1 (5 bases). Trimming removed 1 base from V and 4 bases from J, with 13 bases in between. Germline CDR1 reads LGHNA; CDR2 reads YSLEER. The CDR3 covers 16 residues. This chain's CDR3 is CASSQGLQVLNEKLFF. Written as DNA, the CDR3 is TGCGCCAGCAGCCAAGGGCTACAGGTTCTTAATGAAAAACTGTTTTTT.

The CDR3 sequence: CASSIWLAGDWNEQFF. CDR3 DNA sequence: TGTGCCAGTAGTATCTGGTTAGCGGGAGATTGGAATGAGCAGTTCTTC. The V gene is TRBV19, the J gene TRBJ2-1; 9 bases are shared with TRBD2. From germline, CDR1 is LNHDA and CDR2 SQIVND (reference sequence). Germline trimming cut 3 bases from V and 7 bases from J; bases unmatched to any gene: 10. The CDR3 length is 16 residues.

The rearrangement uses TRBV4-1 and TRBJ2-7; 10 bases map to TRBD1. From germline, CDR1 is MGHRA and CDR2 YSYEKL. The CDR3 loop spans 15 amino acids. Trimming at V came to 0 bases and at J to 4 bases, leaving 3 bases not matched to a gene. CDR3 sequence (DNA): TGCGCCAGCAGCCAAGAACCGGGACAGGGGTACGAGCAGTACTTC. Protein: CASSQEPGQGYEQYF.

The V and J genes are TRBV5-6 and TRBJ1-2, with D possibly matching TRBD1 (6 bases). CDR3 length equals 16 residues. Germline lookup yields CDR1 SGHDT and CDR2 YYEEEE. V shed 3 bases and J shed 1 base, with 16 bases lying between them. CDR3 residues: CASSSQDSAINYGYTF. In DNA form, the CDR3 reads TGTGCCAGCAGCTCACAGGACAGCGCCATTAACTATGGCTACACCTTC. The full variable domain, in which reference TRBV5-6 and TRBJ1-2 provide the parts outside the CDR3, is DAGVTQSPTHLIKTRGQQVTLRCSPKSGHDTVSWYQQALGQGPQFIFQYYEEEERQRGNFPDRFSGHQFPNYSSELNVNALLLGDSALYLCASSSQDSAINYGYTFGSGTRLTVV.

The rearrangement links TRBV6-4 to TRBJ2-3, with 8 bases matching TRBD2. Germline lookup yields CDR1 MRHNA and CDR2 SNTAGT. CDR3 length: 17 amino acids. Trimming cost V 0 bases and J 5 bases; bases outside gene matches: 10. CDR3 coding DNA: TGTGCCAGCAGTGACTCGTCTCCGGGAGGGCCGGGAGATACGCAGTATTTT. It specifies CASSDSSPGGPGDTQYF.